Sequencing of this TCR beta chain was carried out in a study of T cell responses to AZD1222 COVID-19 vaccine. To note about this clone: What it recognizes is unknown.

V shed 5 bases and J shed 1 base, with 8 bases lying between them. The germline gives CDR1 SGHTA, CDR2 FQGTGA. There are 13 residues in the CDR3. TCRdb's table, derived via immunoSEQ multiplex PCR, lists solely in-frame clones and lacks some. Of 130,000 or so clones in the sample, approximately 83% are singletons; the top ten hold about 9.8%. Study-wide results and limits: Clonal diversity was possibly underestimated, and the donors were mostly white British, with more females. It was only after the peak T cell response that any repertoires were sampled.

This clonotype was sampled from an adult in good health. The rearrangement uses TRBV7-3 and TRBJ1-1, with a weak D call TRBD1 (6 bases). Sequenced here: peripheral blood, sampled on day 0 of AZD1222 vaccination. CDR3 nucleotide sequence: TGTGCCAGCAGCCCGGGACAGAACACTGAAGCTTTCTTT. This codes for CASSPGQNTEAFF.